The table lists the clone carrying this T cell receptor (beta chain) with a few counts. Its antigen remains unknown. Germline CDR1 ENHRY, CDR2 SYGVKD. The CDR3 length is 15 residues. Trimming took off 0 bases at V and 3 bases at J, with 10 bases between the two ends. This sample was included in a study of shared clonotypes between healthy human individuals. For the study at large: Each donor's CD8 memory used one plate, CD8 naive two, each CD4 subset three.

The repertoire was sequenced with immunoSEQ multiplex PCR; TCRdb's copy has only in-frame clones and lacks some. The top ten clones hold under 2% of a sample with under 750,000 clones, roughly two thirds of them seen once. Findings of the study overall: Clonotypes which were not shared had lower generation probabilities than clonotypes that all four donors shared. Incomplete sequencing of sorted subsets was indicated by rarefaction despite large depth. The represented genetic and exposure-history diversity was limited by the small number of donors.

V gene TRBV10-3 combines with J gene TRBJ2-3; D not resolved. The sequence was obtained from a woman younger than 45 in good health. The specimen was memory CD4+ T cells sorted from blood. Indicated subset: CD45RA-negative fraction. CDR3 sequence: CAISESAPPTDTQYF. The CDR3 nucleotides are TGTGCCATCAGTGAGTCGGCCCCGCCGACAGATACGCAGTATTTT.